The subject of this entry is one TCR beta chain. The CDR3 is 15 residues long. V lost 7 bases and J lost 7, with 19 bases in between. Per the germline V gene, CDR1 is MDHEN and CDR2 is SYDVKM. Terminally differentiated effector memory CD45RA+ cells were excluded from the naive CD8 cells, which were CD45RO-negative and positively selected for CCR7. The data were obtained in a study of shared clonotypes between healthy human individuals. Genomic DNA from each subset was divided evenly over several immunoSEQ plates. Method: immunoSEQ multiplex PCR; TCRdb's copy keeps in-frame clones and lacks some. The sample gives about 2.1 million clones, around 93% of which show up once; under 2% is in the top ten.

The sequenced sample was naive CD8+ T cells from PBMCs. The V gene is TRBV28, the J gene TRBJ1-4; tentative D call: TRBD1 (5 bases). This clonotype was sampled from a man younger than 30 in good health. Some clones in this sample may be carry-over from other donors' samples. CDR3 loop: CASTRDGARAEKLFF. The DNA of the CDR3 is TGTGCCAGCACGCGGGATGGGGCGCGGGCTGAAAAACTGTTTTTT.